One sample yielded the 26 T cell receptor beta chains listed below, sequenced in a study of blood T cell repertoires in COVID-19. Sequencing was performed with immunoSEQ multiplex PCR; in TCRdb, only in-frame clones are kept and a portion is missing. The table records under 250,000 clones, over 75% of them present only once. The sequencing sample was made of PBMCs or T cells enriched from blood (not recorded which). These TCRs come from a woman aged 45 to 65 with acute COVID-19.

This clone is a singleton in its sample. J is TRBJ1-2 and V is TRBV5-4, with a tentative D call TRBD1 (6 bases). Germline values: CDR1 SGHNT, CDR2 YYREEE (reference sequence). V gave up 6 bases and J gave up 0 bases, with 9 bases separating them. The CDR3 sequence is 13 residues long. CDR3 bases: TGTGCCAGCACTCGGACAGCTAACTATGGCTACACCTTC. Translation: CASTRTANYGYTF.

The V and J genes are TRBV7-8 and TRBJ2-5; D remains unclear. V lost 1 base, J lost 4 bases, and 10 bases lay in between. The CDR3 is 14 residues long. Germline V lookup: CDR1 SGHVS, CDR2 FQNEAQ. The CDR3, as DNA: TGTGCCAGCAGCTTAGGGTCTAACCGAGAGACCCAGTACTTC. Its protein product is CASSLGSNRETQYF.

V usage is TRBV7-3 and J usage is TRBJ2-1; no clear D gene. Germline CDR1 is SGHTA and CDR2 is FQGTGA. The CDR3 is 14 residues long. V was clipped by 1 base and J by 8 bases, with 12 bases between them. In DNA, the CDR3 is TGTGCCAGCAGCTTAAATCCCTCTAGTGATGAGCAGTTCTTC. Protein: CASSLNPSSDEQFF.

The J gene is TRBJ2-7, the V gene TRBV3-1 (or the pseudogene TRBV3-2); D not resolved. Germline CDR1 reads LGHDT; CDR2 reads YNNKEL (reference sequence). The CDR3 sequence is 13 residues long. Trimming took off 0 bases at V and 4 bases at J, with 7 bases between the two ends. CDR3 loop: CASSQDLNYEQYF. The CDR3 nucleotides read TGTGCCAGCAGCCAAGATCTAAATTACGAGCAGTACTTC.

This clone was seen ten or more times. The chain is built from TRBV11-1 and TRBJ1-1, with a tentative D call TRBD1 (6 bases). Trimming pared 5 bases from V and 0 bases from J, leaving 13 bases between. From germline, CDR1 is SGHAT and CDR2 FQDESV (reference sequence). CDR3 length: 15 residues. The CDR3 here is CASSIPGTMNTEAFF. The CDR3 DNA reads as TGTGCCAGCAGCATCCCCGGGACAATGAACACTGAAGCTTTCTTT.

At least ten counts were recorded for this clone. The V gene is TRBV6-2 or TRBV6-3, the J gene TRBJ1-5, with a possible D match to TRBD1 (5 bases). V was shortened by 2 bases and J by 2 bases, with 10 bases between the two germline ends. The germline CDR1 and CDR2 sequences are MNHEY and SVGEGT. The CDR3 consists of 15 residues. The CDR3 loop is CASSYRGNGNQPQHF. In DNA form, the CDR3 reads TGTGCCAGCAGTTACCGGGGGAATGGCAATCAGCCCCAGCATTTT.

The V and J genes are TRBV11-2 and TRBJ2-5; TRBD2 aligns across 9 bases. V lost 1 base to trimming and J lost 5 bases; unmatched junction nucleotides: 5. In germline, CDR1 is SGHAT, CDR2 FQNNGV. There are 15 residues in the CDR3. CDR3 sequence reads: CASSLVSSGVETQYF. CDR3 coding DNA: TGTGCCAGCAGCTTAGTATCTAGCGGGGTTGAGACCCAGTACTTC.

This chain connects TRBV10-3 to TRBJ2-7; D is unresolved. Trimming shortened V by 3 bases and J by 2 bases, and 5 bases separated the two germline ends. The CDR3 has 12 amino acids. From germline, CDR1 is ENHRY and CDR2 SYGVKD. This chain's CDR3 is CAISDIAYEQYF. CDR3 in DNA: TGTGCCATCAGTGACATTGCCTACGAGCAGTACTTC.

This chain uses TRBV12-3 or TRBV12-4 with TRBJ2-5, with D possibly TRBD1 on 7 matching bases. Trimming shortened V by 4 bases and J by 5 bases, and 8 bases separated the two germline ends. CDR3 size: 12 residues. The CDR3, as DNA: TGTGCCAGCAGTTCAGGGGGGGAGACCCAGTACTTC. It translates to CASSSGGETQYF.

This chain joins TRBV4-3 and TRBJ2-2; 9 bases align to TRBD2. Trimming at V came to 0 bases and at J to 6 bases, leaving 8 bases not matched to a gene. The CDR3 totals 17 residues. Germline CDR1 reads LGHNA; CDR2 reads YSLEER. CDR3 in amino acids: CASSQDMGGGAPGELFF. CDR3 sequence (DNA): TGCGCCAGCAGCCAAGACATGGGCGGGGGGGCCCCCGGGGAGCTGTTTTTT.

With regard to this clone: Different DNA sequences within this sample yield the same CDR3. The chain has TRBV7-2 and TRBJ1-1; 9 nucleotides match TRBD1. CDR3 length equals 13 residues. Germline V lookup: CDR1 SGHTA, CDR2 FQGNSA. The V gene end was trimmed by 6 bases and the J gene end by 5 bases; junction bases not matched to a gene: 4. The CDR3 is CASSDRGGTEAFF. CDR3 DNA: TGTGCCAGCAGTGACAGGGGGGGAACTGAAGCTTTCTTT.

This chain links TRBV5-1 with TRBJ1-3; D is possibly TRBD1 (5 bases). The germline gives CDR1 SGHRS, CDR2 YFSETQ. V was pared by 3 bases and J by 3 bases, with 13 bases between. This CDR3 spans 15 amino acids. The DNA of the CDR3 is TGCGCCAGCAGCTCAAATCAGGGCCTTGGAAACACCATATATTTT. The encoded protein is CASSSNQGLGNTIYF.

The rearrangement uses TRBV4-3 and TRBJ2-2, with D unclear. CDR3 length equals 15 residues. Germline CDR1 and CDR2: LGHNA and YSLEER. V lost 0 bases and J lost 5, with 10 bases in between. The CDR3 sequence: CASSQEGQATGELFF. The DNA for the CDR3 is TGCGCCAGCAGCCAAGAAGGCCAGGCGACCGGGGAGCTGTTTTTT.

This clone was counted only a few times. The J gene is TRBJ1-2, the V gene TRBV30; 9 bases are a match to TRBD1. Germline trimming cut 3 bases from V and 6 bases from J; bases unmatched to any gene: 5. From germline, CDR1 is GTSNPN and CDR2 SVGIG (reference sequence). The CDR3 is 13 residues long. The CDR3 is CAWSGTGTDGYTF. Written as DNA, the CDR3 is TGTGCCTGGAGCGGGACAGGGACAGATGGCTACACCTTC.

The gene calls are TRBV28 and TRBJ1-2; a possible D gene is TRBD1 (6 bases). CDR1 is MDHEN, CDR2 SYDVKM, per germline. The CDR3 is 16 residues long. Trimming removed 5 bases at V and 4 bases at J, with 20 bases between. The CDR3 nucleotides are TGTGCCAGCAGTACCCTACAGGGAAGGGGCGGCTATGGCTACACCTTC. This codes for CASSTLQGRGGYGYTF.

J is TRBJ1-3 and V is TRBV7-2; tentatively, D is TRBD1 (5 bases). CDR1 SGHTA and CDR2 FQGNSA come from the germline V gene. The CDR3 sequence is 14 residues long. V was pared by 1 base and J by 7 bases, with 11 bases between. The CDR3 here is CASSLDQGGNTIYF. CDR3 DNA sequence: TGTGCCAGCAGCTTAGATCAGGGAGGGAACACCATATATTTT.

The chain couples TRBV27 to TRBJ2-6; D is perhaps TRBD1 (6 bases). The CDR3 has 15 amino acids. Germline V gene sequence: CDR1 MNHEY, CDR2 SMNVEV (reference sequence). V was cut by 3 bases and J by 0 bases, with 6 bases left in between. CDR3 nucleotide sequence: TGTGCCAGCAGTTTGGGGGCCTCTGGGGCCAACGTCCTGACTTTC. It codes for CASSLGASGANVLTF.

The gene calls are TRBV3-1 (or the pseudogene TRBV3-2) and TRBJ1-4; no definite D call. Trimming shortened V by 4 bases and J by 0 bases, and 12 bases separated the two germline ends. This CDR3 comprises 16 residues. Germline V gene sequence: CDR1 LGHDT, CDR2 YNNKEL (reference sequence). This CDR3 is CASSPLMRPTNEKLFF. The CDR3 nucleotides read TGTGCCAGCAGCCCACTAATGCGACCAACTAATGAAAAACTGTTTTTT.

The CDR3 coding sequence is TGTGCCAGCAGCTTATCCGGCGGGGTCACTGAAGCTTTCTTT. Translation: CASSLSGGVTEAFF. The chain couples TRBV7-9 to TRBJ1-1; D unresolved. The CDR3 extends over 14 amino acids. The germline V and J ends were trimmed by 2 bases and 4 bases, with 11 bases remaining between them. The germline gives CDR1 SEHNR, CDR2 FQNEAQ (reference sequence).

This CDR3 reads CASSLMRGLNSPLHF. The CDR3 nucleotides are TGTGCCAGCAGTCTCATGAGGGGGCTGAATTCACCCCTCCACTTT. The V call is TRBV27, the J call TRBJ1-6; 7 nucleotides align to TRBD1. Germline V lookup: CDR1 MNHEY, CDR2 SMNVEV (reference sequence). The CDR3 is made up of 15 amino acids. The trim removed 5 bases at V and 7 bases at J, leaving 8 bases unmatched.

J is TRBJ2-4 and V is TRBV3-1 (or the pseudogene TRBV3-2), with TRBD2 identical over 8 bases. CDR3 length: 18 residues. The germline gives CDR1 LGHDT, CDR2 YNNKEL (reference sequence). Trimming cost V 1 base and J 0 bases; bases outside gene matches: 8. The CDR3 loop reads CASSQVVSGDLAKNIQYF. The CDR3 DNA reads TGTGCCAGCAGCCAAGTGGTTAGCGGGGACTTAGCCAAAAACATTCAGTACTTC.

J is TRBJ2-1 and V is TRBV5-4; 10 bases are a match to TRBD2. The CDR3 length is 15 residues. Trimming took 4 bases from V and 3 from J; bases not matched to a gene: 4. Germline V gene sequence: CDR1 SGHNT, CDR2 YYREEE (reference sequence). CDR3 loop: CASSRLAGGYNEQFF. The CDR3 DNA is TGTGCCAGCAGCCGATTAGCGGGGGGCTACAATGAGCAGTTCTTC.

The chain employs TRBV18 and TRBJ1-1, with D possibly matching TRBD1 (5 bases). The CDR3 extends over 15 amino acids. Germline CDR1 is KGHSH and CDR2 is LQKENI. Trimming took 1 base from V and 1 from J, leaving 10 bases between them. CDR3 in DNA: TGTGCCAGCTCACCACTAGACAGACCGAACACTGAAGCTTTCTTT. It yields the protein CASSPLDRPNTEAFF.

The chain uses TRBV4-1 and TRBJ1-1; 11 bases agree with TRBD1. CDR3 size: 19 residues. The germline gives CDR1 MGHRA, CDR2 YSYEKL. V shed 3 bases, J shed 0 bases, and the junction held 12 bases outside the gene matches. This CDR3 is CASSHRTGQGATLNTEAFF. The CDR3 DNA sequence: TGCGCCAGCAGCCATAGAACTGGACAGGGGGCTACCCTGAACACTGAAGCTTTCTTT.

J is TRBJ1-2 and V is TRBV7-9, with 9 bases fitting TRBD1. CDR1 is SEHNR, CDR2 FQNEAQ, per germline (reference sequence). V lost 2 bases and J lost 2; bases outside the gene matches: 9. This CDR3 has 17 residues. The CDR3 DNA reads TGTGCCAGCAGCTTACTCCCGGGGACAGGGCCAAACTATGGCTACACCTTC. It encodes CASSLLPGTGPNYGYTF. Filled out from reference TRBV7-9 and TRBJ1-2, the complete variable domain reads DTGVSQNPRHKITKRGQNVTFRCDPISEHNRLYWYRQTLGQGPEFLTYFQNEAQLEKSRLLSDRFSAERPKGSFSTLEIQRTEQGDSAMYLCASSLLPGTGPNYGYTFGSGTRLTVV.

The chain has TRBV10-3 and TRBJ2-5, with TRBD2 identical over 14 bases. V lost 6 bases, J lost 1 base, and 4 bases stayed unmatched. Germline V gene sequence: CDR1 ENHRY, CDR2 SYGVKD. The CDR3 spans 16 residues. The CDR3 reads CAIRGTSGGLQETQYF. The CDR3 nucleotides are TGTGCCATCAGGGGGACTAGCGGGGGCCTCCAAGAGACCCAGTACTTC.